This is a list of T cell receptor beta chains from one sample in a study of blood T cell repertoires in COVID-19. Sequencing used immunoSEQ multiplex PCR; TCRdb keeps in-frame clones, though not all of them. The repertoire includes approximately 400,000 clones, 89% of them detected once, and approximately 1.2% sits in the top ten. Input material: peripheral blood. The receptors come from a man between 35 and 55 years old with acute or convalescent COVID-19. The CDR3 runs from the conserved cysteine through the conserved F or W. The order of the fields is CDR3 protein, CDR3 DNA, D gene, J gene, clone size, V gene. D genes are given only for firm matches. Rows give clone size only sometimes, using once, few, many, or a class for an expanded clone.

CDR3aa: CASSLQGSDTEAFF
CDR3nt: TGTGCCAGCAGTTTACAGGGCTCGGACACTGAAGCTTTCTTT
d_gene: .
j_gene: TRBJ1-1
abundance: once
v_gene: TRBV9

CDR3aa: CASSLSTGAETQYF
CDR3nt: TGTGCCAGCAGTTTATCGACAGGGGCAGAGACCCAGTACTTC
d_gene: TRBD1
j_gene: TRBJ2-5
abundance: once
v_gene: TRBV27

CDR3aa: CASRPGGQPNYGYTF
CDR3nt: TGTGCCAGCAGACCGGGGGGGCAGCCTAACTATGGCTACACCTTC
d_gene: .
j_gene: TRBJ1-2
abundance: .
v_gene: TRBV6-6

CDR3aa: CASSRQGSSYNSPLHF
CDR3nt: TGTGCCAGCAGTAGACAGGGGAGCTCCTATAATTCACCCCTCCACTTT
d_gene: TRBD1
j_gene: TRBJ1-6
abundance: once
v_gene: TRBV28

CDR3aa: CASSQEGAGRGANTGELFF
CDR3nt: TGTGCCAGCAGCCAAGAAGGAGCCGGCCGAGGAGCTAACACCGGGGAGCTGTTTTTT
d_gene: .
j_gene: TRBJ2-2
abundance: .
v_gene: TRBV4-2

CDR3aa: CASSLVRGLGTEAFF
CDR3nt: TGTGCCAGCAGCTTGGTTAGGGGGCTTGGCACTGAAGCTTTCTTT
d_gene: TRBD1
j_gene: TRBJ1-1
abundance: .
v_gene: TRBV5-8

CDR3aa: CASSLGQLSSYNSPLHF
CDR3nt: TGTGCCAGCAGCTTAGGACAGCTCAGCTCCTATAATTCACCCCTCCACTTT
d_gene: .
j_gene: TRBJ1-6
abundance: .
v_gene: TRBV27

CDR3aa: CAWDRVNTEAFF
CDR3nt: TGTGCCTGGGACAGGGTGAACACTGAAGCTTTCTTT
d_gene: TRBD1
j_gene: TRBJ1-1
abundance: .
v_gene: TRBV30

CDR3aa: CASSLVQRSYFNEQFF
CDR3nt: TGCGCCAGCAGCTTGGTACAGAGAAGTTACTTCAATGAGCAGTTCTTC
d_gene: .
j_gene: TRBJ2-1
abundance: .
v_gene: TRBV5-1

CDR3aa: CASSPGLAGGRNYNEQFF
CDR3nt: TGTGCCAGCAGCCCGGGACTAGCGGGAGGACGAAACTACAATGAGCAGTTCTTC
d_gene: TRBD2
j_gene: TRBJ2-1
abundance: .
v_gene: TRBV3-1/TRBV3-2

CDR3aa: CASSLGQGAWDGYTF
CDR3nt: TGCGCCAGCAGCTTAGGCCAGGGGGCTTGGGATGGCTACACCTTC
d_gene: TRBD1
j_gene: TRBJ1-2
abundance: .
v_gene: TRBV5-1

CDR3aa: CASSYEGAPGQPQHF
CDR3nt: TGTGCCAGCAGTTACGAGGGGGCACCTGGTCAGCCCCAGCATTTT
d_gene: TRBD1
j_gene: TRBJ1-5
abundance: .
v_gene: TRBV6-5

CDR3aa: CSVVISPGHDNQPQHF
CDR3nt: TGCAGCGTTGTGATATCTCCTGGACACGACAATCAGCCCCAGCATTTT
d_gene: .
j_gene: TRBJ1-5
abundance: .
v_gene: TRBV29-1

CDR3aa: CASRGQGASSGANVLTF
CDR3nt: TGTGCCAGCAGGGGACAGGGCGCCTCCTCTGGGGCCAACGTCCTGACTTTC
d_gene: TRBD1
j_gene: TRBJ2-6
abundance: .
v_gene: TRBV13

CDR3aa: CAWGQGVTDEQYF
CDR3nt: TGTGCCTGGGGACAGGGGGTAACCGACGAGCAGTACTTC
d_gene: TRBD1
j_gene: TRBJ2-7
abundance: .
v_gene: TRBV30

CDR3aa: CASSVTSGRPTYEQYF
CDR3nt: TGTGCCAGCAGTGTGACTAGCGGGAGGCCCACCTACGAGCAGTACTTC
d_gene: TRBD2
j_gene: TRBJ2-7
abundance: .
v_gene: TRBV28

CDR3aa: CASSALAGNNEQFF
CDR3nt: TGTGCCAGCAGCGCACTAGCGGGGAACAATGAGCAGTTCTTC
d_gene: TRBD2
j_gene: TRBJ2-1
abundance: .
v_gene: TRBV3-1/TRBV3-2

CDR3aa: CASSQGTGNTEAFF
CDR3nt: TGTGCCAGCAGCCAAGGGACAGGGAACACTGAAGCTTTCTTT
d_gene: TRBD1
j_gene: TRBJ1-1
abundance: .
v_gene: TRBV3-1/TRBV3-2

CDR3aa: CASSQGGRQETQYF
CDR3nt: TGTGCCAGCAGCCAAGGGGGTAGGCAAGAGACCCAGTACTTC
d_gene: .
j_gene: TRBJ2-5
abundance: .
v_gene: TRBV6-5

CDR3aa: CASSLFGTVNYEQYF
CDR3nt: TGCGCCAGCAGCTTGTTTGGGACAGTTAACTACGAGCAGTACTTC
d_gene: TRBD1
j_gene: TRBJ2-7
abundance: .
v_gene: TRBV5-1

CDR3aa: CASSLGQGVHEQYF
CDR3nt: TGTGCCAGCAGTTTGGGGCAGGGGGTCCACGAGCAGTACTTC
d_gene: TRBD1
j_gene: TRBJ2-7
abundance: .
v_gene: TRBV28

CDR3aa: CASSLVPALERSF
CDR3nt: TGTGCCAGCAGCTTAGTACCAGCCTTGGAGAGATCCTTC
d_gene: .
j_gene: TRBJ1-2
abundance: .
v_gene: TRBV7-9

CDR3aa: CASTPLGQGTSSYNEQFF
CDR3nt: TGTGCCAGCACCCCCCTGGGACAGGGTACCAGCTCCTACAATGAGCAGTTCTTC
d_gene: TRBD1
j_gene: TRBJ2-1
abundance: .
v_gene: TRBV28

CDR3aa: CASKGDPENYGYTF
CDR3nt: TGTGCCAGCAAGGGGGACCCAGAGAACTATGGCTACACCTTC
d_gene: .
j_gene: TRBJ1-2
abundance: few
v_gene: TRBV6-4

CDR3aa: CASGSGYNEQFF
CDR3nt: TGTGCCAGCGGGTCAGGGTACAATGAGCAGTTCTTC
d_gene: .
j_gene: TRBJ2-1
abundance: .
v_gene: TRBV5-4

CDR3aa: CASSGPVTEAFF
CDR3nt: TGTGCCAGTAGTGGGCCAGTGACTGAAGCTTTCTTT
d_gene: .
j_gene: TRBJ1-1
abundance: .
v_gene: TRBV19

CDR3aa: CASSVGASTQPQHF
CDR3nt: TGTGCCAGCAGCGTAGGGGCGTCCACTCAGCCCCAGCATTTT
d_gene: .
j_gene: TRBJ1-5
abundance: .
v_gene: TRBV9

CDR3aa: CASSYSQGRGGYTF
CDR3nt: TGTGCCAGCAGTTACTCACAGGGCCGTGGTGGCTACACCTTC
d_gene: .
j_gene: TRBJ1-2
abundance: .
v_gene: TRBV6-5

CDR3aa: CASSPLRGQGEYGYTF
CDR3nt: TGTGCCAGCTCACCGCTCAGGGGACAGGGGGAATATGGCTACACCTTC
d_gene: TRBD1
j_gene: TRBJ1-2
abundance: .
v_gene: TRBV18

CDR3aa: CASSFGRVLEAFF
CDR3nt: TGTGCCAGCAGCTTCGGCAGGGTGTTGGAAGCTTTCTTT
d_gene: .
j_gene: TRBJ1-1
abundance: .
v_gene: TRBV13

CDR3aa: CSVDRGRNTEAFF
CDR3nt: TGCAGCGTGGACAGGGGAAGGAACACTGAAGCTTTCTTT
d_gene: TRBD1
j_gene: TRBJ1-1
abundance: .
v_gene: TRBV29-1

CDR3aa: CASSTQGADTQYF
CDR3nt: TGTGCCAGTAGTACACAGGGGGCAGATACGCAGTATTTT
d_gene: TRBD1
j_gene: TRBJ2-3
abundance: .
v_gene: TRBV19

CDR3aa: CASSSWTSWREQYF
CDR3nt: TGTGCCAGCAGCTCCTGGACTAGTTGGCGCGAGCAGTACTTC
d_gene: TRBD2
j_gene: TRBJ2-7
abundance: few
v_gene: TRBV7-9

CDR3aa: CASSPATSGTYNEQFF
CDR3nt: TGTGCCAGCAGTCCGGCGACTAGCGGGACCTACAATGAGCAGTTCTTC
d_gene: TRBD2
j_gene: TRBJ2-1
abundance: .
v_gene: TRBV27

CDR3aa: CASSQVDRPREQYF
CDR3nt: TGTGCCAGCAGCCAAGTTGACAGGCCTCGGGAGCAGTACTTC
d_gene: .
j_gene: TRBJ2-7
abundance: few
v_gene: TRBV14

CDR3aa: CASSPEQGYEQYF
CDR3nt: TGTGCCAGCAGTCCAGAACAGGGCTACGAGCAGTACTTC
d_gene: .
j_gene: TRBJ2-7
abundance: .
v_gene: TRBV6-5

CDR3aa: CASRDSVGTGATDTQYF
CDR3nt: TGTGCCAGCAGAGATTCTGTTGGGACAGGGGCCACAGATACGCAGTATTTT
d_gene: TRBD1
j_gene: TRBJ2-3
abundance: .
v_gene: TRBV28

CDR3aa: CAWSGLFEYEQYF
CDR3nt: TGTGCCTGGAGTGGACTATTCGAGTACGAGCAGTACTTC
d_gene: .
j_gene: TRBJ2-7
abundance: .
v_gene: TRBV30

CDR3aa: CASSSTGLLYEQYF
CDR3nt: TGTGCCAGCAGTTCTACTGGACTCCTCTACGAGCAGTACTTC
d_gene: .
j_gene: TRBJ2-7
abundance: once
v_gene: TRBV28

CDR3aa: CASSGGQGFFEAFF
CDR3nt: TGTGCCAGCTCGGGGGGACAGGGCTTCTTTGAAGCTTTCTTT
d_gene: TRBD1
j_gene: TRBJ1-1
abundance: .
v_gene: TRBV6-5

CDR3aa: CASSQGYRLAGGPWTGELFF
CDR3nt: TGTGCCAGCAGCCAAGGCTATAGACTAGCGGGAGGGCCGTGGACCGGGGAGCTGTTTTTT
d_gene: TRBD2
j_gene: TRBJ2-2
abundance: .
v_gene: TRBV3-1/TRBV3-2